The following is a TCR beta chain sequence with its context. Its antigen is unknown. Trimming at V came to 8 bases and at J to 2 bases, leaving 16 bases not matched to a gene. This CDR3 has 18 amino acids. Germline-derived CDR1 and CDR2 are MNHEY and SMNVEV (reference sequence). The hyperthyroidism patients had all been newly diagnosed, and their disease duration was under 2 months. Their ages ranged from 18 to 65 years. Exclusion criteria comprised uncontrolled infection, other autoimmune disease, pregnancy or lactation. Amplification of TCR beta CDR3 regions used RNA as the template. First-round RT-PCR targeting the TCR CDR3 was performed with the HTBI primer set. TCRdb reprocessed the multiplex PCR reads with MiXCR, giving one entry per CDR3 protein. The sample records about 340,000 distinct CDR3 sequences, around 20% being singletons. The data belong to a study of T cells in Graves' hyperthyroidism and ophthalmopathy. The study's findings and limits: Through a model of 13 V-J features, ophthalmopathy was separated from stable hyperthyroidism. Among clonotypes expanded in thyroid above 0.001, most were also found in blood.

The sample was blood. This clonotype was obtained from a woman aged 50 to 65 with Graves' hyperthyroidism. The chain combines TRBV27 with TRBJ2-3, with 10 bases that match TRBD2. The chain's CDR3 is CASGPATRLAGVTDTQYF. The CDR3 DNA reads TGTGCCAGCGGTCCCGCCACCCGCCTAGCGGGAGTCACAGATACGCAGTATTTT.